The 14 T cell receptor beta chains in this list originate from one sample, sequenced in a study of spatial heterogeneity in lung cancer. Time point given: blood at routine non-recurrence follow-up after resection. TCRdb fed the 5' RACE reads into MiXCR, producing one record per CDR3 protein. The sample has around 41,000 distinct CDR3 sequences, approximately 22% seen once. Sequences were derived from PBMCs, sampled at follow-up. These receptor sequences come from a female donor with early-stage non-small cell lung cancer.

The V call is TRBV9, the J call TRBJ2-3; perhaps D is TRBD1 or TRBD2 (5 bases each). The CDR3 consists of 13 residues. Germline V CDR1 and CDR2: SGDLS, YYNGEE. Trimming removed 3 bases from V and 2 bases from J, with 7 bases in between. DNA of the CDR3: TGTGCCAGCAGCGGGGGACCCACAGATACGCAGTATTTT. This encodes CASSGGPTDTQYF.

This clonotype has more than one count but fewer than ten. The rearrangement uses TRBV20-1 and TRBJ2-3; D may be TRBD2 (7 bases). This CDR3 contains 14 residues. V dropped 6 bases and J dropped 3 bases, with 16 bases sitting between them. Germline values: CDR1 DFQATT, CDR2 SNEGSKA (reference sequence). The CDR3 bases are TGCAGTGCCTTCGGGGAGGGGGGGACAGATACGCAGTATTTT. This gives the protein CSAFGEGGTDTQYF.

V usage is TRBV3-1 and J usage is TRBJ2-5; D is undetermined. The CDR3 runs to 15 residues. Germline values: CDR1 LGHDT, CDR2 YNNKEL (reference sequence). The V end was cut by 4 bases, the J end by 2 bases, with 14 bases between. The CDR3 bases are TGTGCCAGCAGCCCGCATGTAGACTCACAAGAGACCCAGTACTTC. It translates to CASSPHVDSQETQYF.

This clonotype has ten or more counts. This rearrangement joins TRBV29-1 to TRBJ1-2; no clear D. V was clipped by 5 bases and J by 4 bases, with 5 bases between them. Germline CDR1 is SQVTM and CDR2 is ANQGSEA. CDR3 length equals 10 residues. CDR3: CSVSSYGYTF. CDR3 DNA: TGCAGCGTTTCTAGCTATGGCTACACCTTC.

Sample share makes this clonotype medium-sized (0.01 to 0.1%). This chain connects TRBV6-6 to TRBJ2-1, with 14 positions matching TRBD2. Germline V gene data show CDR1 as MNHNY and CDR2 as SVGAGI (reference sequence). V gave up 6 bases and J gave up 9 bases; unmatched junction bases: 4. The CDR3 totals 14 residues. The CDR3 sequence: CASRGTSGSTEQFF. CDR3 DNA: TGTGCCAGCAGGGGGACTAGCGGGAGCACTGAGCAGTTCTTC.

This clonotype has ten or more counts. This sequence joins TRBV5-1 and TRBJ2-6; D ambiguous. Trimming pared 0 bases from V and 0 bases from J, leaving 4 bases between. The CDR3 extends over 15 amino acids. From germline, CDR1 is SGHRS and CDR2 YFSETQ. The CDR3 is CASSLASSGANVLTF. CDR3 bases: TGCGCCAGCAGCTTGGCAAGCTCTGGGGCCAACGTCCTGACTTTC.

V usage is TRBV19 and J usage is TRBJ2-1; TRBD1 aligns across 10 bases. Germline trimming cut 6 bases from V and 4 bases from J; bases unmatched to any gene: 6. Looked up from germline, CDR1 is LNHDA and CDR2 is SQIVND (reference sequence). This CDR3 contains 15 residues. CDR3 sequence: CASSPDRGTYNEQFF. As DNA, the CDR3 is TGTGCCAGTAGCCCGGACAGGGGGACGTACAATGAGCAGTTCTTC.

This clonotype has at least ten counts. The rearrangement uses TRBV20-1 and TRBJ1-1; D remains ambiguous. The V gene lost 3 bases and the J gene lost 5 bases, with 10 bases spanning the gap. Germline V gene lookup returns CDR1 DFQATT and CDR2 SNEGSKA (reference sequence). The CDR3 covers 12 residues. CDR3 in amino acids: CSARKRATEAFF. The DNA of the CDR3 is TGCAGTGCTAGGAAGAGGGCTACTGAAGCTTTCTTT.

This clonotype was recorded many times. The DNA of the CDR3 is TGTGCCAGCTTGGGGTACCCGAACACTGAAGCTTTCTTT. Translating gives CASLGYPNTEAFF. The chain links TRBV28 to TRBJ1-1; D is unclear. Per germline, CDR1 MDHEN and CDR2 SYDVKM. This CDR3 contains 13 residues. Trimming took 8 bases from V and 1 from J, leaving 11 bases between them.

This clonotype appeared many times. V is TRBV7-9 and J is TRBJ2-1; TRBD1 might be the D (5 bases). The ends were cut back, 5 bases at V and 8 bases at J, with 13 bases in the middle. This CDR3 spans 13 amino acids. In germline, CDR1 is SEHNR, CDR2 FQNEAQ (reference sequence). This CDR3 reads CASSLRQIDEQFF. The DNA of the CDR3 is TGTGCCAGCAGCCTACGACAGATAGATGAGCAGTTCTTC. Combining the CDR3 with reference TRBV7-9 and TRBJ2-1 gives the whole variable domain DTGVSQNPRHKITKRGQNVTFRCDPISEHNRLYWYRQTLGQGPEFLTYFQNEAQLEKSRLLSDRFSAERPKGSFSTLEIQRTEQGDSAMYLCASSLRQIDEQFFGPGTRLTVL.

This chain links TRBV3-1 with TRBJ2-7; a possible D gene is TRBD1 (5 bases). The CDR3 is 13 residues long. CDR1 and CDR2 from the germline V gene are LGHDT and YNNKEL (reference sequence). The V and J ends lost 4 bases and 3 bases respectively, with 10 bases between them. CDR3 nucleotide sequence: TGTGCCAGCAGCCGACGACAGCTCTACGAGCAGTACTTC. Translating it yields CASSRRQLYEQYF.

This clonotype was observed a few times. The V and J genes are TRBV9 and TRBJ2-1, with TRBD2 matching 14 bases. This CDR3 has 15 amino acids. The trim removed 3 bases at V and 10 bases at J, leaving 6 bases unmatched. Germline V gene lookup returns CDR1 SGDLS and CDR2 YYNGEE. The DNA of the CDR3 is TGTGCCAGCAGCGCGACTAGCGGGAGGGCCCGGGAGCAGTTCTTC. It codes for CASSATSGRAREQFF.

The rearrangement joins TRBV4-1 to TRBJ2-1, with 7 bases aligning to TRBD2. CDR3 length: 14 amino acids. Germline values: CDR1 MGHRA, CDR2 YSYEKL. The J segment lost 4 bases and the V segment lost 6 bases, leaving 6 bases of the junction unmatched. The CDR3 coding sequence is TGCGCCAGCAGGGACCCGGGAGGATACAATGAGCAGTTCTTC. Translated, it gives CASRDPGGYNEQFF.

In its sample, this clonotype was seen a few times. J is TRBJ2-1 and V is TRBV11-3; D could derive from TRBD1 or TRBD2 (5 bases each). The V end was cut by 5 bases, the J end by 7 bases, with 15 bases between. This CDR3 is built from 14 residues. Germline V gene sequence: CDR1 SGHNT, CDR2 YENEEA. CDR3 coding DNA: TGTGCCAGCAGCACCCTCCGGGGCAAAAATGAGCAGTTCTTC. This translates into CASSTLRGKNEQFF.